The following is a TCR beta chain sequence with its context. Germline CDR1 and CDR2: LGHNA and YNFKEQ. This CDR3 region has 16 residues. The V and J ends lost 0 bases and 1 base, in that order; junction bases with no gene match: 3. This sample is drawn from a study of blood T cell repertoires in COVID-19. For the study at large: From T cells, B-cell-depleted T cells, or PBMCs came the material, which was cDNA or gDNA.

In the authors' workflow: Estimation of nucleated cell counts relied on the amplification of reference gene primers. Data came from immunoSEQ multiplex PCR; TCRdb stores just in-frame clones and leaves some out. The D gene and trimming were derived from the DNA, and the V and J assignments and clone size from that table. The table lists around 200,000 clones, about four fifths of them singletons. The V gene is TRBV4-2, the J gene TRBJ1-2; 9 nucleotides agree with TRBD1. The sample was peripheral blood. The TCR was taken from a woman older than 75 with acute or convalescent COVID-19. Here the CDR3 reads CASSQDPGQGNYGYTF. CDR3 DNA: TGTGCCAGCAGCCAAGACCCGGGACAGGGTAACTATGGCTACACCTTC.